This T cell receptor (beta chain) was sequenced for a study of cytomegalovirus exposure and HLA in healthy donors. General study results and limits: The authors confirmed in vitro that three CMV-associated chains were specific for CMV antigens. Published work reported that the classifier diagnosed cytomegalovirus status with high specificity and sensitivity. A later analysis found first-cohort TCR clusters tended to co-occur in the roughly 120 validation repertoires. Researchers counted approximately 160 TCR beta chains as cytomegalovirus-associated.

This clone was counted only a few times. No antigen is known for it. Produced via immunoSEQ multiplex PCR; TCRdb's table is partial and in-frame only. The sample yields about 130,000 clones, about 80% seen once. Trimming left V 2 bases short and J 7 bases short, with 7 bases between. The germline gives CDR1 SGHNT, CDR2 YYREEE (reference sequence). There are 11 residues in the CDR3. The sequencing sample was made of PBMCs. This receptor was obtained from a man aged 25 to 40 in good health and CMV-seropositive. The chain employs TRBV5-4 and TRBJ2-7; the D gene is possibly TRBD1 (5 bases). The CDR3 protein is CASSFAGEQYF. CDR3 sequence (DNA): TGTGCCAGCAGCTTCGCAGGGGAGCAGTACTTC.